This is a list of T cell receptor beta chains from one sample in a study of T cell responses to AZD1222 COVID-19 vaccine. TCRdb's copy holds only in-frame clones and misses some; the assay was immunoSEQ multiplex PCR. The sample contains around 87,000 clones, about nine tenths of which appear only once. Material: peripheral blood, obtained on day 0 of AZD1222 vaccination. The origin of the receptors is an adult in good health. CDR3s include the opening cysteine and the closing phenylalanine or tryptophan. Not every row has a clone size; where given, it reads once, few, many or a size class.

cdr3_length v_call clone_size cdr3_aa
14 TRBV2 . CASSEDSLNTEAFF
14 TRBV4-2 . CASSQAEGVTEAFF
13 TRBV14 . CASSRQGDGELFF
16 TRBV27 . CASRSMLAAPRATQYF
12 TRBV6-5 . CASSYSDTEAFF
13 TRBV30 . CAWRSGLFYEQYF
14 TRBV4-2 . CASSQRQGPYEQYF
13 TRBV9 . CASSGTSGGAQFF
14 TRBV28 . CASSLDINQNEQFF
15 TRBV5-1 . CASSLFAGGLDGYTF
15 TRBV11-3 . CASSLTALGYNEQFF
16 TRBV28 . CASSLITGGAVGQAFF
15 TRBV7-2 . CASSLRTSLNTEAFF
11 TRBV12-3/TRBV12-4 . CASSLRDEQFF
14 TRBV28 medium-sized CASSFLELGTGQYF
15 TRBV4-3 . CASSQDRGGNYGYTF
12 TRBV6-6 once CASGAAYTEAFF
15 TRBV7-9 few CASSGRQGHSAEAFF
17 TRBV19 . CASRGGHSQRRNQPQHF
14 TRBV28 . CASSPRYGNQPQHF
15 TRBV7-2 . CASSSSSLSNQPQHF
14 TRBV6-5 few CASSRGANSYEQYF
13 TRBV7-9 . CASSPSESYGYTF
12 TRBV5-1 . CASSFAGTEAFF
14 TRBV2 . CGNRRGATNEKLFF
13 TRBV12-3/TRBV12-4 few CASSLSGGYQQYF
13 TRBV6-5 . CAGGPFFTGELFF
17 TRBV4-2 . CASSQVSTGQSNSPLHF
14 TRBV24-1 . CATSDLREGNTIYF
14 TRBV18 . CASSPGTASYEQYF
12 TRBV9 . CASSVQGGEQYF
16 TRBV7-3 . CASSLGLPLANYGYTF
13 TRBV12-3/TRBV12-4 . CASSLSGLTGYTF
13 TRBV18 . CASSPRPDYEQYF
18 TRBV4-2 . CASSQDQLAGTIYNEQFF
14 TRBV19 . CASSQTGRTGELFF
14 TRBV27 . CASSLMGGIYEQYF
15 TRBV14 . CASSQIGTLPDTQYF
14 TRBV5-6 . CASSLGQDGYGYTF
13 TRBV6-5 . CASSPTVGNTIYF
14 TRBV3-1/TRBV3-2 few CASTPGQVEGGYTF
14 TRBV9 . CASSVVTGGTEAFF
16 TRBV15 . CATRNPTSGGANEQFF
11 TRBV19 . CASRDRGGCTF
12 TRBV6-5 . CASRFSNYGYTF
15 TRBV6-6 . CASDPGNRSNQPQHF
16 TRBV4-1 once CASSQEGTGGFQPQHF
17 TRBV27 . CASSPGQGALGANVLTF
13 TRBV19 . CASSIERWYEQFF
14 TRBV10-3 . CAISPGTSTDTQYF
15 TRBV7-9 . CASSLRNPGQETQYF
13 TRBV12-3/TRBV12-4 . CASSSGLPETQYF
13 TRBV12-3/TRBV12-4 . CASSIDRNQPQHF